The clone carrying this T cell receptor (beta chain) was seen only a few times. The target antigen is unknown. The data were obtained in a study of radiation and T cells in renal cell carcinoma. Only in-frame clones appear in the TCRdb table, and some are missing; sequencing was by immunoSEQ multiplex PCR. The data contain 15,000 or so clones, about 58% of them singletons. Study-wide points: Irradiated tumors had higher TCR clonality than control tumors.

Treatment noted: treatment-naive control, cytoreductive nephrectomy. This renal cell carcinoma was of the clear cell type. Controls included a handful of female and around ten male donors, resected 2011 to 2014. The source was tumor tissue, collected from a patient whose treatment was nephrectomy without radiotherapy. The receptor was derived from a man aged 35 to 55 with renal cell carcinoma.

CDR3 in DNA: TGTGCCAGCAGCTTGGGGACAGGTGGCTACACCTTC. Its translation is CASSLGTGGYTF. The chain has TRBV7-9 and TRBJ1-2; 8 bases are shared with TRBD1. CDR1 is SEHNR and CDR2 is FQNEAQ in the germline V gene (reference sequence). This CDR3 spans 12 amino acids. V shed 3 bases, J shed 7 bases, and the junction held 1 base outside the gene matches.